The present T cell receptor (beta chain) was sequenced within a study of beta chain features in type 1 diabetes. Points from the study as a whole: Within each of all four CD4+ subsets, Type 1 diabetes patients had TCRB CDR3s that were moderately but significantly shorter.

Sorted populations all exceeded 95% purity. The sequenced template was cDNA made from the entire isolated RNA. Assay: immunoSEQ multiplex PCR; the TCRdb copy retains only in-frame clones and omits some. The sample holds 600,000 or so clones, about an eighth seen once. As concerns this clone: Its antigen remains unknown.

The source of this sequence is a man aged 18 to 35 with type 1 diabetes. Specimen: naive CD4+ T cells from blood.

CDR3 in amino acids: CASSPGQGQNSPLHF. CDR3 sequence (DNA): TGTGCCAGCAGCCCGGGCCAGGGGCAAAATTCACCCCTCCACTTT. The chain uses TRBV7-2 and TRBJ1-6, with D possibly matching TRBD1 (6 bases). CDR1 and CDR2 from the germline V gene are SGHTA and FQGNSA. V dropped 5 bases and J dropped 7 bases, with 15 bases sitting between them. CDR3 size: 15 residues.